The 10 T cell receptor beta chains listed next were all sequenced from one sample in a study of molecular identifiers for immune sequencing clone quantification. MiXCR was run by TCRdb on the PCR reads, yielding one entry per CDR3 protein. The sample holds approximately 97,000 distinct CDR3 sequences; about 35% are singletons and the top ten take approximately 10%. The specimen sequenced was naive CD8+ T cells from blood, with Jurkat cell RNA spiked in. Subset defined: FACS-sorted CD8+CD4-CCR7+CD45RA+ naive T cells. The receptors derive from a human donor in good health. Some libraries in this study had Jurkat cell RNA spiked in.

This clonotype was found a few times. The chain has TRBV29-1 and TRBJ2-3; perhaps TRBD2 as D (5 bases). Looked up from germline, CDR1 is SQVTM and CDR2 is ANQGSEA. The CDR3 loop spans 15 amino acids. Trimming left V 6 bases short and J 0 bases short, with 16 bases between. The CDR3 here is CSVIPEDGSTDTQYF. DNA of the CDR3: TGCAGCGTGATCCCGGAGGACGGGAGCACAGATACGCAGTATTTT.

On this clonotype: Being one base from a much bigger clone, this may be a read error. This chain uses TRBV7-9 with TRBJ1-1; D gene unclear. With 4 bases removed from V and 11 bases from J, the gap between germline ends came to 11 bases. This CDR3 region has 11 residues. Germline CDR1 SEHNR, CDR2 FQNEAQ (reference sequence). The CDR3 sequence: CASSSSYDAFF. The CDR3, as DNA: TGTGCCAGCAGCTCCTCCTATGATGCTTTCTTT.

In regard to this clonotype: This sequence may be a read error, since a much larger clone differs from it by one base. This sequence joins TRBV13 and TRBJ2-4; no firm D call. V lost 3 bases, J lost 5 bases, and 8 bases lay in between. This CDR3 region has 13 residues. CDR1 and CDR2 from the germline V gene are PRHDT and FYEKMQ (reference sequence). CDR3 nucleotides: TGTGCCAGCAGCTTGTGGCAGGAAAACATTCAGTACTTC. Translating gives CASSLWQENIQYF. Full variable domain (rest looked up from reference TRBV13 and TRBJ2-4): AAGVIQSPRHLIKEKRETATLKCYPIPRHDTVYWYQQGPGQDPQFLISFYEKMQSDKGSIPDRFSAQQFSDYHSELNMSSLELGDSALYFCASSLWQENIQYFGAGTRLSVL.

CDR3 loop: CASSDFLAKNIQYF. In DNA, the CDR3 is TGTGCCAGTAGTGACTTTTTAGCCAAAAACATTCAGTACTTC. V gene TRBV19 combines with J gene TRBJ2-4; D unclear. Trimming shortened V by 5 bases and J by 0 bases, and 8 bases separated the two germline ends. Germline CDR1 is LNHDA and CDR2 is SQIVND (reference sequence). The CDR3 is 14 residues long. The full variable domain, completed using reference TRBV19 and TRBJ2-4, is DGGITQSPKYLFRKEGQNVTLSCEQNLNHDAMYWYRQDPGQGLRLIYYSQIVNDFQKGDIAEGYSVSREKKESFPLTVTSAQKNPTAFYLCASSDFLAKNIQYFGAGTRLSVL.

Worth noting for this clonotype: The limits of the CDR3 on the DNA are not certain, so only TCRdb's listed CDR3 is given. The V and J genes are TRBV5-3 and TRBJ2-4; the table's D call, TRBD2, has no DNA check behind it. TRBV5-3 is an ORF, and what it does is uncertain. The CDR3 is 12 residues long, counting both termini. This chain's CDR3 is CASSVGAGSWYF.

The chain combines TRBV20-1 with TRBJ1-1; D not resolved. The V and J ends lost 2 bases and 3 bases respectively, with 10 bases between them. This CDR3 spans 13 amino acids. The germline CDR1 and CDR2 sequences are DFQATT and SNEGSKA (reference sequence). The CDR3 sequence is CSARLLDHTEAFF. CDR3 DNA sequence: TGCAGTGCTAGATTACTCGATCACACTGAAGCTTTCTTT.

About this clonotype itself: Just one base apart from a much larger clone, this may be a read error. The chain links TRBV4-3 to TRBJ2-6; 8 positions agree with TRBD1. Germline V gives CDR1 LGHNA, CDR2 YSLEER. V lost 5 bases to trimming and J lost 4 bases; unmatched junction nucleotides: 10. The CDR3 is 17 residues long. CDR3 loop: CASSSSPQGDGANVLTF. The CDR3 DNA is TGCGCCAGCAGCTCTTCCCCACAGGGGGACGGGGCCAACGTCCTGACTTTC.

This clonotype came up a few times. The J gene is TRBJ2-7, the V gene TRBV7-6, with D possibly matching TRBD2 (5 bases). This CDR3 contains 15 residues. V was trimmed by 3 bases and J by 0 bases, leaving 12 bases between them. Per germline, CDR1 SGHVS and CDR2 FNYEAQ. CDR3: CASSLTIRSSYEQYF. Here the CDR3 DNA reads TGTGCCAGCAGCTTGACTATTAGGAGCTCCTACGAGCAGTACTTC.

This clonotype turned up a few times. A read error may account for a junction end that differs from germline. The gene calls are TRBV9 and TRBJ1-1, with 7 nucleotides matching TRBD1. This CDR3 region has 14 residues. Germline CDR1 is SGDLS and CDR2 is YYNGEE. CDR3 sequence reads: CAGSVKATGTEAFF. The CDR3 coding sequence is TGTGCCGGCAGCGTTAAGGCGACAGGGACTGAAGCTTTCTTT.

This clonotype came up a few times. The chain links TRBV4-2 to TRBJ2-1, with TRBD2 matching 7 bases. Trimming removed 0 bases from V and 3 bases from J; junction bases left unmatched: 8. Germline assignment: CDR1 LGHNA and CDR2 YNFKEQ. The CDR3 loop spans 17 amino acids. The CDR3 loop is CASSQDPTSVSYNEQFF. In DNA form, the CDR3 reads TGTGCCAGCAGCCAAGATCCAACTAGCGTCAGCTACAATGAGCAGTTCTTC.